The TCR beta chain under discussion was sequenced for a study of blood T cell repertoires in COVID-19. In the study overall: Researchers got acute and convalescent COVID-19 samples from the United States, Italy and Spain. T cells, B-cell-depleted T cells, or PBMCs supplied cDNA or gDNA.

The J segment lost 1 base and the V segment lost 4 bases, leaving 12 bases of the junction unmatched. In germline, CDR1 is LNHNV, CDR2 YYDKDF (reference sequence). CDR3 length equals 18 residues. Study members were between roughly 18 and 89 years old and lived in some 26 US regions. In the source study's methods: For nucleated cells, counts were estimated from reference gene primer amplification. Produced via immunoSEQ multiplex PCR; TCRdb's table is partial and in-frame only. The DNA was the basis for D and trimming; V, J and clone size are from that table. The sample comprises roughly 300,000 clones, roughly 93% of which are singletons, and 2.3% rests with the top ten.

Sequenced material: PBMCs or T cells enriched from blood (not recorded which). This chain connects TRBV15 to TRBJ2-4; 8 bases match TRBD1. The sequence was collected from a middle-aged woman with acute COVID-19. The CDR3 protein is CATSTDRGPTFAKNIQYF. The CDR3 region has the DNA TGTGCCACCAGCACAGACAGGGGCCCCACCTTCGCCAAAAACATTCAGTACTTC.